The 11 T cell receptor beta chains reported below all come from one sample, sequenced in a study of cytomegalovirus exposure and HLA in healthy donors. Data came from immunoSEQ multiplex PCR; TCRdb stores just in-frame clones and leaves some out. This table has about 260,000 clones, around 91% appearing once. The sample taken for sequencing was PBMCs. These receptor sequences come from a woman aged 25 to 39 in good health and CMV-seronegative.

This clone was counted a single time. This chain joins TRBV10-1 and TRBJ2-7; the match to TRBD1 covers 7 bases. The CDR3 spans 13 residues. Germline V gene lookup returns CDR1 WNHNN and CDR2 SYGVQD (reference sequence). V lost 1 base and J lost 12; bases outside the gene matches: 9. CDR3 loop: CASSEFRGHRGYF. The CDR3, as DNA: TGCGCCAGCAGTGAGTTTAGGGGGCACCGTGGGTACTTC.

This chain links TRBV7-2 with TRBJ2-3; tentative D call: TRBD2 (6 bases). This CDR3 is built from 16 residues. The ends were cut back, 2 bases at V and 4 bases at J, with 16 bases in the middle. Germline V gene data show CDR1 as SGHTA and CDR2 as FQGNSA. The CDR3 protein is CASSLSVGGAADTQYF. The CDR3 DNA follows: TGTGCCAGCAGCTTATCGGTGGGAGGAGCGGCAGATACGCAGTATTTT. The full variable domain, completed using reference TRBV7-2 and TRBJ2-3, is GAGVSQSPSNKVTEKGKDVELRCDPISGHTALYWYRQSLGQGLEFLIYFQGNSAPDKSGLPSDRFSAERTGGSVSTLTIQRTQQEDSAVYLCASSLSVGGAADTQYFGPGTRLTVL.

This clone was observed a single time. V usage is TRBV27 and J usage is TRBJ2-7, with D perhaps matching TRBD2 (7 bases). Trimming took 2 bases from V and 7 from J, leaving 18 bases between them. The CDR3 loop spans 15 amino acids. Germline V CDR1 and CDR2: MNHEY, SMNVEV (reference sequence). CDR3 region: CASSLRGDYTGEQYF. DNA of the CDR3: TGTGCCAGCAGTTTAAGGGGGGACTACACAGGGGAGCAGTACTTC.

The CDR3 nucleotides read TGCGCCAGCAGCTTGGTGCTAGCCGGGGAGCTGTTTTTT. Protein product: CASSLVLAGELFF. The gene calls are TRBV5-1 and TRBJ2-2; D not resolved. Germline V gene data show CDR1 as SGHRS and CDR2 as YFSETQ. The V gene lost 0 bases and the J gene lost 6 bases, with 6 bases spanning the gap. The CDR3 contains 13 residues.

In DNA, the CDR3 is TGTGCCAGCATTGGGGACGCAGATACGCAGTATTTT. Translated, it gives CASIGDADTQYF. V usage is TRBV27 and J usage is TRBJ2-3; perhaps D is TRBD1 or TRBD2 (5 bases each). The CDR3 length is 12 residues. V dropped 7 bases and J dropped 4 bases, with 9 bases sitting between them. In germline, CDR1 is MNHEY, CDR2 SMNVEV (reference sequence).

V and J are TRBV9 and TRBJ2-5; 9 nucleotides match TRBD2. V lost 4 bases and J lost 10; bases outside the gene matches: 11. The CDR3 runs 14 residues. In germline, CDR1 is SGDLS, CDR2 YYNGEE. Here the CDR3 DNA reads TGTGCCAGCAGCCCCCGCGGTAGCGGGAGTGGCCAGTACTTC. Its translation is CASSPRGSGSGQYF. The full variable domain, with the rest looked up from reference TRBV9 and TRBJ2-5, is DSGVTQTPKHLITATGQRVTLRCSPRSGDLSVYWYQQSLDQGLQFLIQYYNGEERAKGNILERFSAQQFPDLHSELNLSSLELGDSALYFCASSPRGSGSGQYFGPGTRLLVL.

The chain combines TRBV6-1 with TRBJ2-7; the match to TRBD2 covers 7 bases. Germline-derived CDR1 and CDR2 are MNHNS and SASEGT. The CDR3 runs 15 residues. Germline trimming cut 6 bases from V and 7 bases from J; bases unmatched to any gene: 15. In DNA form, the CDR3 reads TGTGCCAGCAGCCCCCATGGTCCCCGGGGGGAGGAGCAGTACTTC. Encoded protein: CASSPHGPRGEEQYF.

The chain uses TRBV2 and TRBJ2-7; D remains ambiguous. Trimming pared 5 bases from V and 4 bases from J, leaving 9 bases between. Germline assignment: CDR1 SNHLY and CDR2 FYNNEI. CDR3 length: 12 amino acids. The CDR3 here is CASSSVRYEQYF. CDR3 DNA: TGTGCCAGCAGTTCTGTGAGATACGAGCAGTACTTC.

This chain joins TRBV13 and TRBJ2-3; 8 bases align to TRBD2. Trimming cost V 5 bases and J 7 bases; bases outside gene matches: 17. This CDR3 is built from 17 residues. The V gene's germline CDR1 is PRHDT and CDR2 FYEKMQ (reference sequence). CDR3 bases: TGTGCCAGCAGCCCAGCGGGAGCGGGCCCAGGAGCTTATACGCAGTATTTT. Translated, it gives CASSPAGAGPGAYTQYF. Supplemented by reference TRBV13 and TRBJ2-3, the full variable domain reads AAGVIQSPRHLIKEKRETATLKCYPIPRHDTVYWYQQGPGQDPQFLISFYEKMQSDKGSIPDRFSAQQFSDYHSELNMSSLELGDSALYFCASSPAGAGPGAYTQYFGPGTRLTVL.

In DNA, the CDR3 is TGTGCCAGCAGTGACAGACAGGGGGCCTACGAGCAGTACTTC. It is translated as CASSDRQGAYEQYF. The chain has TRBV6-6 and TRBJ2-7, with TRBD1 matching 9 bases. V shed 5 bases and J 2 bases; nucleotides not matched to a gene: 4. The length of the CDR3 is 14 residues. Germline assignment: CDR1 MNHNY and CDR2 SVGAGI (reference sequence).

The V and J genes are TRBV18 and TRBJ2-3; no definite D call. The V gene's germline CDR1 is KGHSH and CDR2 LQKENI. This CDR3 comprises 11 residues. The V gene lost 9 bases and the J gene lost 4 bases, with 8 bases spanning the gap. The CDR3 loop reads CASLGADTQYF. The CDR3 DNA is TGTGCCAGTCTAGGTGCAGATACGCAGTATTTT.